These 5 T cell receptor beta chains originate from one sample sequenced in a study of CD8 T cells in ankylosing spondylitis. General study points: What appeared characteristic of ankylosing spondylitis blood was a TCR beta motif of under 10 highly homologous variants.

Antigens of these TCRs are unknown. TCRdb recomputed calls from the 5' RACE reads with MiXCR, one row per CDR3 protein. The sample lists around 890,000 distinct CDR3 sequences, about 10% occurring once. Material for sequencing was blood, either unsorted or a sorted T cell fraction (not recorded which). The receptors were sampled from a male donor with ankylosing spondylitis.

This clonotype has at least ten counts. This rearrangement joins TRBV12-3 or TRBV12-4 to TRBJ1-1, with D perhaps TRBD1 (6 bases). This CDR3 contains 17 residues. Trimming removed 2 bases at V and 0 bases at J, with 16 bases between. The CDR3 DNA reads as TGTGCCAGCAGTTTATTCAGGGGCCGGACCATGAACACTGAAGCTTTCTTT. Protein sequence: CASSLFRGRTMNTEAFF.

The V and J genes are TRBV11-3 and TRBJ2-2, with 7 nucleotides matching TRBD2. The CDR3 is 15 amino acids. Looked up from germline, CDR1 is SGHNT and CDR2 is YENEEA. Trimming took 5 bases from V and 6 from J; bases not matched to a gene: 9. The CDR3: CASSPVAGVAGELFF. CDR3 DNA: TGTGCCAGCAGCCCAGTTGCGGGGGTGGCCGGGGAGCTGTTTTTT.

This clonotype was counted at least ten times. The CDR3 sequence is CASTSTGGTDTQYF. CDR3 DNA: TGTGCCAGCACCTCTACCGGGGGCACAGATACGCAGTATTTT. The rearrangement uses TRBV12-3 or TRBV12-4 and TRBJ2-3, with D perhaps TRBD2 (5 bases). The V end was cut by 7 bases, the J end by 1 base, with 12 bases between. This CDR3 is 14 amino acids long.

CDR3 DNA: TGTGCCAGCAGCGGGGGGTTGAACTACAATGAGCAGTTCTTC. Amino acid sequence: CASSGGLNYNEQFF. J is TRBJ2-1 and V is TRBV5-5; D is perhaps TRBD2 (6 bases). Germline lookup yields CDR1 SGHKS and CDR2 YYEKEE (reference sequence). CDR3 size: 14 residues. V was shortened by 4 bases and J by 3 bases, with 11 bases between the two germline ends.

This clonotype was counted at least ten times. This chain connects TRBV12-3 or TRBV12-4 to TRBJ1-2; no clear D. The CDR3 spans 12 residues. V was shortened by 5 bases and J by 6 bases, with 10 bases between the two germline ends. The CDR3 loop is CASSKGSDGYTF. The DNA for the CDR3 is TGTGCCAGCAGTAAAGGGTCCGATGGCTACACCTTC.